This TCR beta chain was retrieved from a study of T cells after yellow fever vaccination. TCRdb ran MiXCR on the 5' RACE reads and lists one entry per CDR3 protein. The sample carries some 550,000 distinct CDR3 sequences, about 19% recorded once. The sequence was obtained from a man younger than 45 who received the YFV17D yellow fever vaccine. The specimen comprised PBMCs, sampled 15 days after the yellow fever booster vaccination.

CDR3 in DNA: TGTGCCAGCAGTTACGCCAGGTTGGGTGAGCAGTTCTTC. Encoded protein: CASSYARLGEQFF. V gene TRBV6-5 combines with J gene TRBJ2-1; unclear D gene. Germline assignment: CDR1 MNHEY and CDR2 SVGAGI. V shed 2 bases and J shed 9 bases, with 11 bases lying between them. There are 13 residues in the CDR3.